This T cell receptor (beta chain) was observed in a study of cytomegalovirus exposure and HLA in healthy donors. General study findings and limits: Most likely, a cluster of highly shared sequence variants arose as a sequencing artifact. Per a prior analysis, the majority of TCR beta V segments were productive roughly 87% or roughly 30% of the time. Immune exposure was documented only through CMV serostatus.

13 Jbeta primers and 60 Vbeta primers were used for the PCR. Sequencing was performed with immunoSEQ multiplex PCR; in TCRdb, only in-frame clones are kept and a portion is missing. The sample carries approximately 140,000 clones, about three quarters recorded once. The CDR3 has 16 amino acids. CDR1 is LNHDA, CDR2 SQIVND, per germline (reference sequence). The J segment lost 6 bases and the V segment lost 6 bases, leaving 9 bases of the junction unmatched. Concerning this clone itself: Its antigen is currently unknown.

This clonotype was obtained from a man aged 40-55 years in good health and CMV-seropositive. The source material was PBMCs. V is TRBV19 and J is TRBJ1-6, with 9 positions matching TRBD1. The CDR3 is CASRRPRGQGNSPLHF. CDR3 coding DNA: TGTGCCAGTAGGAGACCCCGGGGACAGGGTAATTCACCCCTCCACTTT.